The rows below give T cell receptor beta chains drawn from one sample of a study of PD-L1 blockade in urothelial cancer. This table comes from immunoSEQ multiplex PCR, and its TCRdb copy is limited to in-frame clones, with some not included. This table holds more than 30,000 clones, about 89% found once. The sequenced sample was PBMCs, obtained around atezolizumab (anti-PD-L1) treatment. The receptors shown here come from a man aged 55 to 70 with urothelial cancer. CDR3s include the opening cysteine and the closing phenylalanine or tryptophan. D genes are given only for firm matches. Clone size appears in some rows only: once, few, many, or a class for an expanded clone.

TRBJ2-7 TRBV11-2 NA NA TGTGCCAGCAGCTTACCTTCGGGTAATGCCTACGAGCAGTACTTC CASSLPSGNAYEQYF
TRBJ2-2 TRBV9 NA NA TGTGCCAGCAGTCCTGGAGACAACACCGGGGAGCTGTTTTTT CASSPGDNTGELFF
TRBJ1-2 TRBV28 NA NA TGTGCCAGCCTAGGAGGCAGGGGTGGGTATGGCTACACCTTC CASLGGRGGYGYTF
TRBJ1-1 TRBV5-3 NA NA TGTGCCAGAAGCTTGGCCCCCAGGGTTGAAGCTTTCTTT CARSLAPRVEAFF
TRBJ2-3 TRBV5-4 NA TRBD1 TGTGCCAGCAGCCCATCCGGGACAGGGAAGGCAGATACGCAGTATTTT CASSPSGTGKADTQYF
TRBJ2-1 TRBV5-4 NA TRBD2 TGTGCCAGCCACCACACTAGCGGCTACAATGAGCAGTTCTTC CASHHTSGYNEQFF
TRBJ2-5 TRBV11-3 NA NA TGTGCCAGCAGCCCCCGGGAGCGCCAAGAGACCCAGTACTTC CASSPRERQETQYF
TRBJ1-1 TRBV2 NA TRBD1 TGTGCCAGCAGTGTCGACAGGGGGGGGACTGAAGCTTTCTTT CASSVDRGGTEAFF
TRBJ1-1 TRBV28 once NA TGTGCCAGCAGTTTTGGGGCCACCCCGACCGAAGCTTTCTTT CASSFGATPTEAFF
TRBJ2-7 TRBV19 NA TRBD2 TGTGCCAGTAGTATGGTAGCGGGGTCCTACGAGCAGTACTTC CASSMVAGSYEQYF
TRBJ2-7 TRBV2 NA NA TGTGCCAGCAGTGTGGCAGGCTTTCCCGAGCAGTACTTC CASSVAGFPEQYF
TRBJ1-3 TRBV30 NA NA TGTGCCTGGAGTACCTTGACAGGAGCTGGAAACACCATATATTTT CAWSTLTGAGNTIYF
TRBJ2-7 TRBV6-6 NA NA TGTGCCAGCAGTTACGGGCAGGTCTACGAGCAGTACTTC CASSYGQVYEQYF
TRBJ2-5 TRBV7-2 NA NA TGTGCCAGCAGCCAAGTCCCCCAGGAGACCCAGTACTTC CASSQVPQETQYF
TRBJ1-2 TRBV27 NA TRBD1 TGTGCCAGCAGTTCCCACGACAGGGTGGGTGGCTACACCTTC CASSSHDRVGGYTF
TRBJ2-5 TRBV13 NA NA TGTGCCAGCAGCTTTAGGAGGAAAGAGACCCAGTACTTC CASSFRRKETQYF
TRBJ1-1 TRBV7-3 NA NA TGTGCCAGCAGTTCACAGGCGAACACTGAAGCTTTCTTT CASSSQANTEAFF
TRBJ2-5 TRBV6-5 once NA TGTGCCAGCAGAACCCCTGGCGGCGGGGAGACCCAGTACTTC CASRTPGGGETQYF
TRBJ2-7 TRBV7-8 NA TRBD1 TGTGCCAGCAGCTTAGGGGGGGGACAGGGGCGCTACGAGCAGTACTTC CASSLGGGQGRYEQYF
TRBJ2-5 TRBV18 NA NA TGTGCCAGCTCACCACCCTCCGGAGAGACCCAGTACTTC CASSPPSGETQYF
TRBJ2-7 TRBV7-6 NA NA TGTGCCAGCGGGGGGATTTACGAGCAGTACTTC CASGGIYEQYF
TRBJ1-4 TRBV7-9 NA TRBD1 TGTGCCAGCAGCTTAGGCATACGGGGACAGGCAGCTTTT CASSLGIRGQAAF
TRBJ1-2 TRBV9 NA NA TGTGCCAGCAGCACAGTAGGCTATGGCTACACCTTC CASSTVGYGYTF
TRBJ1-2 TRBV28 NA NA TGTGCCAGCAGTTCGCCCTCTGGGGGGTACTATGGCTACACCTTC CASSSPSGGYYGYTF
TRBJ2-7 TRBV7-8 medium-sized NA TGTGCCAGCAGCTCCGGGGGCAGGGGGTGGCACGAGCAGTACTTC CASSSGGRGWHEQYF
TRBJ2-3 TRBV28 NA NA TGTGCCAGCAGTCCACCGGACAGAACAGATACGCAGTATTTT CASSPPDRTDTQYF